These 2 T cell receptor beta chains originate from one sample sequenced in a study of cytomegalovirus exposure and HLA in healthy donors. PCR amplification relied on 60 Vbeta primers (plus 13 Jbeta primers). TCRdb's table, derived via immunoSEQ multiplex PCR, lists solely in-frame clones and lacks some. The table lists over 100,000 clones, approximately 70% of them singletons. Material for sequencing was PBMCs. Receptor source: a young woman in good health and CMV-seronegative.

The count of this clone is one. The gene calls are TRBV11-3 and TRBJ1-1; 11 bases are a match to TRBD1. V trimming: 5 bases; J trimming: 4 bases; junction bases outside the gene matches: 9. The CDR3 totals 16 residues. Per germline, CDR1 SGHNT and CDR2 YENEEA. This CDR3 is CASSPGQGAPGTEAFF. CDR3 bases: TGTGCCAGCAGCCCAGGACAGGGGGCCCCGGGCACTGAAGCTTTCTTT.

The chain uses TRBV2 and TRBJ1-1, with a weak D call TRBD1 (6 bases). Germline-derived CDR1 and CDR2 are SNHLY and FYNNEI. The CDR3 is 14 residues long. Trimming removed 4 bases from V and 3 bases from J, with 12 bases in between. The CDR3 here is CASSVQGPDTEAFF. CDR3 sequence (DNA): TGTGCCAGCAGTGTTCAGGGGCCCGACACTGAAGCTTTCTTT.